This T cell receptor (beta chain) was captured in a study of T-cell memory formation after mild COVID-19. For the study at large: The study found TCR clusters largely donor specific. Study conclusions and caveats: CD4+ contracting clones were found mainly in CM and EM, and CD8+ ones in EMRA.

On this clonotype: The antigen remains unidentified.

CDR1 is SGHRS and CDR2 is YFSETQ in the germline V gene. The V segment lost 1 base and the J segment 0 bases; nucleotides outside the gene matches: 1. The CDR3 length is 15 residues. Researchers used 5'RACE with constant-segment primers to make TCR alpha and TCR beta cDNA libraries that carry sample barcodes and UMIs. From the 5' RACE reads, TCRdb called clonotypes with MiXCR, one entry per CDR3 protein. The table has about 320,000 distinct CDR3 sequences, around 15% seen once; the top ten hold 21%. The V call is TRBV5-1, the J call TRBJ2-1, with 7 positions matching TRBD1. Sample: PBMCs or a T cell subset sorted from them (not recorded which). The receptor's source is a man aged 18 to 30 who had mild COVID-19 (a few samples of this study predate the infection). Cell type and time point are not known. The CDR3 region is CASSLRQGSYNEQFF. CDR3 nucleotide sequence: TGCGCCAGCAGCTTGCGACAGGGCTCCTACAATGAGCAGTTCTTC.